Following are 19 T cell receptor beta chains from one sample sequenced in a study of cytomegalovirus exposure and HLA in healthy donors. The PCR used 60 Vbeta and 13 Jbeta primers. Sequencing was performed with immunoSEQ multiplex PCR; in TCRdb, only in-frame clones are kept and a portion is missing. The sample yields 80,000 to 100,000 clones, around 74% seen once. What was sequenced was PBMCs. The origin of the receptors is a man aged 45-65 years in good health and CMV-seropositive.

V and J are TRBV5-1 and TRBJ1-1; D may be TRBD1 (6 bases). The V gene lost 2 bases and the J gene lost 0 bases, with 14 bases spanning the gap. This CDR3 contains 16 residues. In germline, CDR1 is SGHRS, CDR2 YFSETQ. This CDR3 reads CASSFEGGGMNTEAFF. For the CDR3, the DNA is TGCGCCAGCAGCTTCGAGGGGGGAGGGATGAACACTGAAGCTTTCTTT.

This clone was detected only once. The chain combines TRBV6-1 with TRBJ2-2; D unclear. The ends were cut back, 8 bases at V and 1 base at J, with 14 bases in the middle. Germline CDR1 is MNHNS and CDR2 is SASEGT. This CDR3 contains 15 residues. CDR3 protein: CASVRRFQNTGELFF. In DNA, the CDR3 is TGTGCCAGCGTACGGCGGTTCCAGAACACCGGGGAGCTGTTTTTT.

Details on this clone: The junction departs from the called germline gene at one end, perhaps through a read error. This chain connects TRBV7-9 to TRBJ1-1; D call uncertain. The germline gives CDR1 SEHNR, CDR2 FQNEAQ (reference sequence). The CDR3 consists of 12 residues. DNA for the CDR3: TGTTCCAGCAGCCGCACTTACACTGAAGCTTTCTTT. It translates to CSSSRTYTEAFF.

In the case of this clone: The junction departs from the called germline gene at one end, perhaps through a read error. The gene calls are TRBV6-1 and TRBJ2-5; 9 bases align to TRBD1. The CDR3 is 12 residues long. Germline assignment: CDR1 MNHNS and CDR2 SASEGT. DNA of the CDR3: TGTGCCAGCAGTCGGACCGGGACAGGGTTGCACTTC. Translation gives CASSRTGTGLHF.

The rearrangement uses TRBV4-1 and TRBJ2-3; perhaps TRBD1 as D (6 bases). In germline, CDR1 is MGHRA, CDR2 YSYEKL. V was pared by 3 bases and J by 3 bases, with 19 bases between. There are 17 residues in the CDR3. Here the CDR3 DNA reads TGCGCCAGCAGCCAGCTCCTACAGGGAATGACGACAGATACGCAGTATTTT. This sequence encodes CASSQLLQGMTTDTQYF.

This clone is a singleton in its sample. The gene calls are TRBV9 and TRBJ2-4, with 11 bases that match TRBD2. From germline, CDR1 is SGDLS and CDR2 YYNGEE. The CDR3 runs 14 residues. With 4 bases clipped from V and 8 bases from J, the junction kept 5 bases outside the gene matches. For the CDR3, the DNA is TGTGCCAGCAGCACCCAGACTAGCGGGGACATTCAGTACTTC. Its protein is CASSTQTSGDIQYF.

V gene TRBV6-1 combines with J gene TRBJ2-5; D might be TRBD2 (6 bases). V lost 6 bases and J 7 bases, leaving 12 bases between the germline ends. The germline V gene has CDR1 MNHNS and CDR2 SASEGT. The CDR3 sequence is 12 residues long. CDR3 sequence: CASRSTGRTQYF. Written as DNA, the CDR3 is TGTGCCAGCAGATCGACCGGGAGGACCCAGTACTTC.

Of note for this clone: At the DNA level, this CDR3 is encoded by other sequences in the same sample as well. The rearrangement joins TRBV27 to TRBJ2-3; 9 nucleotides line up with TRBD2. Germline V CDR1 and CDR2: MNHEY, SMNVEV (reference sequence). J gave up 0 bases and V 3 bases, and 4 bases lay outside the gene matches. CDR3 size: 16 residues. The CDR3 sequence is CASSFSGGPSTDTQYF. In DNA, the CDR3 is TGTGCCAGCAGTTTTAGCGGGGGCCCTAGCACAGATACGCAGTATTTT.

CDR3 sequence (DNA): TGTGCCAGCAGCTTGACTAGCGGGGGGTGGGAGACCCAGTACTTC. Encoded protein: CASSLTSGGWETQYF. This chain links TRBV7-3 with TRBJ2-5; 13 bases match TRBD2. CDR3 length equals 15 residues. V dropped 3 bases and J dropped 5; count of bases not matched to a gene: 3. Germline assignment: CDR1 SGHTA and CDR2 FQGTGA.

This chain links TRBV5-1 with TRBJ2-2, with D perhaps matching TRBD1 (5 bases). CDR1 is SGHRS, CDR2 YFSETQ, per germline. V gave up 4 bases and J gave up 5 bases, with 15 bases separating them. This CDR3 spans 15 amino acids. The CDR3 sequence is CASSPGHVGTGELFF. In DNA form, the CDR3 reads TGCGCCAGCAGCCCAGGACACGTGGGGACCGGGGAGCTGTTTTTT.

This sequence joins TRBV19 and TRBJ1-1; D is ambiguous. Germline CDR1 and CDR2: LNHDA and SQIVND (reference sequence). The CDR3 runs 12 residues. Trimming pared 4 bases from V and 7 bases from J, leaving 10 bases between. The CDR3 bases are TGTGCCAGTAGTAGGCCCGGGAGTGAAGCTTTCTTT. Translated, it gives CASSRPGSEAFF.

The J gene is TRBJ2-3, the V gene TRBV5-1; D is possibly TRBD2 (5 bases). The germline V gene has CDR1 SGHRS and CDR2 YFSETQ. V lost 0 bases and J 5 bases, leaving 10 bases between the germline ends. The CDR3 is 14 amino acids. CDR3 nucleotide sequence: TGCGCCAGCAGCTTGGCGAGGACTGAAGATACGCAGTATTTT. This encodes CASSLARTEDTQYF.

For this clone: At one end the junction does not follow the germline gene, possibly because of a read error. The chain carries TRBV7-9 and TRBJ1-1, with TRBD1 matching over 9 bases. The CDR3 contains 12 residues. CDR1 SEHNR and CDR2 FQNEAQ come from the germline V gene (reference sequence). The CDR3 loop is CSSREDRGEAFF. The DNA for the CDR3 is TGTTCCAGCAGAGAGGACAGGGGTGAAGCTTTCTTT.

The J gene is TRBJ1-2, the V gene TRBV18, with D maybe TRBD1 (6 bases). Germline V lookup: CDR1 KGHSH, CDR2 LQKENI. CDR3 size: 14 residues. The V and J ends lost 1 base and 2 bases respectively, with 8 bases between them. The CDR3 DNA is TGTGCCAGCTCACCACGGGACAAAAACTATGGCTACACCTTC. Encoded protein: CASSPRDKNYGYTF.

This clone was detected once. The V call is TRBV7-9, the J call TRBJ2-1; 11 bases are shared with TRBD2. Trimming removed 1 base from V and 7 bases from J; junction bases left unmatched: 3. Germline CDR1 and CDR2: SEHNR and FQNEAQ (reference sequence). This CDR3 region has 15 residues. CDR3 in amino acids: CASSLVAGGPNEQFF. CDR3 bases: TGTGCCAGCAGCTTAGTAGCGGGGGGGCCAAATGAGCAGTTCTTC.

J is TRBJ2-7 and V is TRBV25-1, with 8 bases that match TRBD1. The ends lost 1 base at V and 7 bases at J; junction bases unmatched: 9. This CDR3 region has 15 residues. Germline V gene data show CDR1 as MGHDK and CDR2 as SYGVNS. This CDR3 is CASSELGTGAREQYF. For the CDR3, the DNA is TGTGCCAGCAGTGAATTGGGGACAGGAGCGCGTGAGCAGTACTTC.

V and J are TRBV21-1 and TRBJ1-2. TRBV21-1 is noted as a pseudogene. This CDR3 has 13 amino acids. The CDR3 coding sequence is TGTGCCAGCACCGAAGAACGGGGGGGTGGCTACACCTTC. This sequence encodes CASTEERGGGYTF.

The table lists this clone with a few counts. The chain couples TRBV29-1 to TRBJ2-6; 8 nucleotides line up with TRBD1. From germline, CDR1 is SQVTM and CDR2 ANQGSEA. Trimming cost V 5 bases and J 4 bases; bases outside gene matches: 4. The CDR3 extends over 14 amino acids. The CDR3 loop is CSVQTGVGANVLTF. CDR3 DNA sequence: TGCAGCGTTCAGACAGGGGTAGGGGCCAACGTCCTGACTTTC.

This clone was seen a few times. The rearrangement joins TRBV21-1 to TRBJ1-1. TRBV21-1 is a documented pseudogene. CDR3 length: 14 amino acids. For the CDR3, the DNA is TGTGCCAGCAGAGAGGCAAGGAGAAAGACTGAAGCTTTCTTT. Protein: CASREARRKTEAFF.